The clone carrying this T cell receptor beta chain was detected ten times or more. Its antigen is undetermined. The template for TCR beta VDJ and CDR3 sequence profiling was genomic DNA. TCRdb independently ran MiXCR on the reads; one entry per CDR3 protein. Of more than 150,000 distinct CDR3 sequences in the sample, roughly half were seen once. Trimming left V 3 bases short and J 5 bases short, with 11 bases between. The CDR3 runs to 13 residues. From germline, CDR1 is SGHNT and CDR2 YYREEE (reference sequence). The sample comes from a study of CD8+CD57+ T cells in acquired aplastic anemia. Background on the study: Sorted CD4+ plus CD8+ cells gave DNA averaging approximately 3.2 ug.

Flow cytometry had shown expanded CD8+CD57+ cells in the patients chosen for sequencing. The enrolled patients all had severe acquired aplastic anemia. Blood came from patients not yet given any therapy. Study-wide results and caveats: The CD8+ Simpson's diversity of patients and controls was not significantly different.

J is TRBJ1-2 and V is TRBV5-4; no clear D. Sequencing was done on a sample of sorted CD4+, CD8+, or CD8+CD57+ T cells (not recorded which) from PBMCs. This clonotype was sampled from a human donor with aplastic anemia. The CDR3 nucleotides are TGTGCCAGCAGCTCTACCGAAGGGTATGGCTACACCTTC. Its protein product is CASSSTEGYGYTF.